This TCR beta chain was observed in a study of regulatory T cells in long-lasting Graves disease. The CDR3 sequence is 16 residues long. Germline loops: CDR1 SNHLY, CDR2 FYNNEI. The germline V and J ends were trimmed by 4 bases and 0 bases, with 13 bases remaining between them. Assembly of TCR beta libraries relied on iRepertoire HTBI primers together with Arm-PCR of CDR3 regions. A single record per CDR3 protein comes from TCRdb applying MiXCR to the multiplex PCR reads. The table shows roughly 360,000 distinct CDR3 sequences, with roughly 25% occurring only once. Time point in this sample: persistent/refractory GD, antithyroid drugs over 5 years with positive TRAb. Preparation of the TCR library used RNA extracted from PBMCs.

This sample comprised peripheral blood mononuclear cells (PBMCs), obtained when the disease was refractory, from a patient treated with antithyroid drugs. The source of this sequence is a woman in her thirties or forties with Graves disease. This chain links TRBV2 with TRBJ1-3; D is undetermined. The CDR3 loop is CASSGIGVSSGNTIYF. The CDR3 DNA sequence: TGTGCCAGCAGTGGTATCGGGGTCAGCTCTGGAAACACCATATATTTT. Combining the CDR3 with reference TRBV2 and TRBJ1-3 gives the whole variable domain EPEVTQTPSHQVTQMGQEVILRCVPISNHLYFYWYRQILGQKVEFLVSFYNNEISEKSEIFDDQFSVERPDGSNFTLKIRSTKLEDSAMYFCASSGIGVSSGNTIYFGEGSWLTVV.